Shown below are 27 T cell receptor beta chains from a single sample sequenced in a study of sequential checkpoint blockade in melanoma. Method: immunoSEQ multiplex PCR; TCRdb's copy keeps in-frame clones and lacks some. The sample shows about 22,000 clones, approximately 79% of them seen only once. The sample's treatment: randomized to nivolumab then ipilimumab (arm A) or the reverse (arm B). The sequencing here drew on CD8+ T cells sorted from blood (inferred from file names), taken from a patient given nivolumab and ipilimumab in sequence. These receptors were taken from a human donor with melanoma.

The gene calls are TRBV5-4 and TRBJ1-2; 9 bases align to TRBD1. The CDR3 is 15 amino acids. Germline V lookup: CDR1 SGHNT, CDR2 YYREEE (reference sequence). V lost 6 bases, J lost 1 base, and 7 bases stayed unmatched. CDR3 sequence reads: CASTLPGQGNYGYTF. The CDR3 bases are TGTGCCAGCACCCTACCGGGACAGGGTAACTATGGCTACACCTTC.

This chain joins TRBV5-1 and TRBJ2-5; 9 bases match TRBD1. The closer fit of TRBJ2-7 to the DNA end suggests the J call may be wrong. This CDR3 is 15 amino acids long. CDR1 is SGHRS, CDR2 YFSETQ, per germline. CDR3 in amino acids: CASSSRQGDTYEQYF. CDR3 in DNA: TGCGCCAGCAGCTCCCGACAGGGGGATACCTACGAGCAGTACTTC.

The CDR3 region is CASSLRGSVASDTQYF. Written as DNA, the CDR3 is TGTGCCAGTAGCCTCCGGGGGAGTGTCGCTTCAGATACGCAGTATTTT. The gene calls are TRBV19 and TRBJ2-3; a weak D match, TRBD2 (6 bases). This CDR3 comprises 16 residues. Trimming removed 6 bases at V and 4 bases at J, with 20 bases between. Germline-derived CDR1 and CDR2 are LNHDA and SQIVND (reference sequence).

This sequence joins TRBV10-2 and TRBJ1-6; no clear D gene. The CDR3 covers 14 residues. The germline V gene has CDR1 WSHSY and CDR2 SAAADI. Trimming took 4 bases from V and 2 from J, leaving 6 bases between them. CDR3 DNA sequence: TGCGCCAGCAGTGGAGGGACCTATAATTCACCCCTCCACTTT. Its protein is CASSGGTYNSPLHF.

This chain connects TRBV19 to TRBJ2-3, with 8 bases lining up with TRBD2. The CDR3 covers 15 residues. Germline V gene data show CDR1 as LNHDA and CDR2 as SQIVND (reference sequence). J was trimmed by 0 bases and V by 6 bases; bases with no gene match: 5. The CDR3 nucleotides are TGTGCCAGTAGCGGACTAGCAGAAAGCACAGATACGCAGTATTTT. It yields the protein CASSGLAESTDTQYF.

The rearrangement links TRBV5-4 to TRBJ2-3; TRBD2 agrees at 8 bases. In germline, CDR1 is SGHNT, CDR2 YYREEE (reference sequence). This CDR3 spans 15 amino acids. V lost 2 bases and J lost 5; bases outside the gene matches: 7. The CDR3 nucleotides read TGTGCCAGCAGCTTTGTCGGGGGGGCCATAGATACGCAGTATTTT. Its translation is CASSFVGGAIDTQYF.

V is TRBV9 and J is TRBJ2-1, with 10 positions matching TRBD1. CDR1 SGDLS and CDR2 YYNGEE come from the germline V gene. Germline trimming cut 4 bases from V and 15 bases from J; bases unmatched to any gene: 4. This CDR3 is built from 11 residues. The CDR3 DNA reads TGTGCCAGCAGCAATGGACAGGGGGGGTTCTTC. It is translated as CASSNGQGGFF.

This chain uses TRBV2 with TRBJ1-6; D may be TRBD1 (5 bases). Per the germline V gene, CDR1 is SNHLY and CDR2 is FYNNEI. CDR3 length: 15 residues. Trimming took 4 bases from V and 7 from J, leaving 14 bases between them. CDR3 DNA sequence: TGTGCCAGCAGTGTGGGCGGGACGGGGAATTCACCCCTCCACTTT. Translating it yields CASSVGGTGNSPLHF.

V gene TRBV5-6 combines with J gene TRBJ1-2; D is undetermined. Between the trimmed V and J ends, which lost 0 bases and 7 bases, there was a span of 10 bases. This CDR3 has 13 residues. Germline CDR1 reads SGHDT; CDR2 reads YYEEEE. The CDR3 sequence is CASSLGGQAGYTF. In nucleotides, the CDR3 is TGTGCCAGCAGCTTGGGCGGGCAGGCTGGCTACACCTTC.

Sample share makes this clone medium-sized. The gene calls are TRBV5-4 and TRBJ1-2; possible D gene TRBD1, 6 bases. The CDR3 covers 16 residues. Germline-derived CDR1 and CDR2 are SGHNT and YYREEE (reference sequence). Deletions cut 4 bases from V and 7 bases from J, with 23 bases between. The CDR3 DNA is TGTGCCAGCAGCCCCCCTACGGTGACAGGATCTCCTGGCTACACCTTC. It translates to CASSPPTVTGSPGYTF.

For this clone: One junction end disagrees with the germline gene, perhaps due to a read error. The J gene is TRBJ2-7, the V gene TRBV13; 13 bases match TRBD2. The CDR3 totals 16 residues. Germline values: CDR1 PRHDT, CDR2 FYEKMQ (reference sequence). The CDR3 nucleotides read TGTGCCAGCAGCATAGGGACTAGCGGGGCTTCCTACGAGCAGTACTTC. Translated, it gives CASSIGTSGASYEQYF.

The genes are TRBV4-1 and TRBJ2-7; 9 bases are a match to TRBD1. The trim removed 5 bases at V and 7 bases at J, leaving 12 bases unmatched. This CDR3 is 15 amino acids long. Germline CDR1 is MGHRA and CDR2 is YSYEKL. CDR3 sequence (DNA): TGCGCCAGCAGCGTGCCGGGACAGGGAATAGGTGAGCAGTACTTC. This encodes CASSVPGQGIGEQYF.

Comments on this clone: The missing conserved phenylalanine or tryptophan at the end of this CDR3 makes a read error likely. This chain joins TRBV27 and TRBJ2-7, with 9 nucleotides matching TRBD2. From germline, CDR1 is MNHEY and CDR2 SMNVEV (reference sequence). The V segment lost 3 bases and the J segment 7 bases; nucleotides outside the gene matches: 25. The CDR3 has 20 residues. CDR3 nucleotide sequence: TGTGCCAGCAGTTTCCACCGCCCCGGTACTAGCGGGTTTGCGGCGGAAGAGCAGTACCTC. Its translation is CASSFHRPGTSGFAAEEQYL.

The V and J genes are TRBV27 and TRBJ2-3, with 7 nucleotides matching TRBD1. V shed 1 base and J 2 bases; nucleotides not matched to a gene: 6. Germline loops: CDR1 MNHEY, CDR2 SMNVEV (reference sequence). This CDR3 is built from 16 residues. The CDR3 loop is CASSLLPGQLTDTQYF. The DNA for the CDR3 is TGTGCCAGCAGTTTATTACCGGGACAGCTCACAGATACGCAGTATTTT.

The V gene is TRBV27, the J gene TRBJ2-1; 8 bases align to TRBD1. This CDR3 spans 15 amino acids. The ends lost 5 bases at V and 7 bases at J; junction bases unmatched: 10. Germline V gene lookup returns CDR1 MNHEY and CDR2 SMNVEV (reference sequence). CDR3 region: CASSIDSGGRNEQFF. CDR3 nucleotide sequence: TGTGCCAGCAGTATCGACTCAGGGGGCCGGAATGAGCAGTTCTTC.

The J gene is TRBJ2-3, the V gene TRBV7-9; 8 nucleotides agree with TRBD1. This CDR3 contains 14 residues. Germline trimming cut 1 base from V and 4 bases from J; bases unmatched to any gene: 1. CDR1 and CDR2 from the germline V gene are SEHNR and FQNEAQ (reference sequence). The CDR3 spells CASSLDRGSDTQYF. DNA for the CDR3: TGTGCCAGCAGCTTAGACAGGGGGTCAGATACGCAGTATTTT.

The table lists this clone with a few counts. The chain combines TRBV19 with TRBJ2-7; D remains ambiguous. V was clipped by 6 bases and J by 3 bases, with 6 bases between them. Germline CDR1 LNHDA, CDR2 SQIVND (reference sequence). The CDR3 length is 11 residues. CDR3 DNA sequence: TGTGCCAGTAGCAGTGGCTACGAGCAGTACTTC. Protein sequence: CASSSGYEQYF.

The chain is built from TRBV5-5 and TRBJ2-2; 11 nucleotides agree with TRBD1. The junction had 5 bases not matched to a gene; V was cut back by 4 bases and J by 0 bases. There are 17 residues in the CDR3. Germline-derived CDR1 and CDR2 are SGHKS and YYEKEE (reference sequence). The CDR3 protein is CASSLGQGVPNTGELFF. CDR3 DNA sequence: TGTGCCAGCAGCCTGGGACAGGGGGTACCGAACACCGGGGAGCTGTTTTTT.

The chain has TRBV29-1 and TRBJ2-6; D is unresolved. Trimming removed 4 bases from V and 0 bases from J, with 16 bases in between. The CDR3 has 17 amino acids. CDR1 is SQVTM and CDR2 is ANQGSEA in the germline V gene. The CDR3 here is CSVVGQNPHSGANVLTF. CDR3 coding DNA: TGCAGCGTTGTTGGCCAGAATCCACACTCTGGGGCCAACGTCCTGACTTTC.

The chain links TRBV7-9 to TRBJ2-7; 10 nucleotides agree with TRBD2. The CDR3 spans 14 residues. V trimming: 6 bases; J trimming: 9 bases; junction bases outside the gene matches: 11. CDR1 is SEHNR and CDR2 is FQNEAQ in the germline V gene (reference sequence). CDR3 in DNA: TGTGCCAGCAGTTACAGCGGGAGGGCCGTAGGGCAGTACTTC. Translation: CASSYSGRAVGQYF.

V is TRBV9 and J is TRBJ2-7, with 7 nucleotides matching TRBD2. Losses at the gene ends were 3 bases for V and 4 bases for J; bases not matched to a gene: 7. CDR3 size: 14 residues. Germline V gene sequence: CDR1 SGDLS, CDR2 YYNGEE. CDR3: CASSASGNLYEQYF. The CDR3 region has the DNA TGTGCCAGCAGCGCGAGCGGGAATCTATACGAGCAGTACTTC.

This clone is labeled medium-sized. The rearrangement uses TRBV19 and TRBJ2-7; tentatively, D is TRBD2 (6 bases). V was trimmed by 6 bases and J by 2 bases, leaving 17 bases between them. Germline V gene lookup returns CDR1 LNHDA and CDR2 SQIVND (reference sequence). The CDR3 has 15 residues. The CDR3: CASSPIQGGPYEQYF. The CDR3 DNA follows: TGTGCCAGTAGCCCGATCCAGGGAGGCCCCTACGAGCAGTACTTC. The complete variable domain, with remaining parts taken from reference TRBV19 and TRBJ2-7, reads DGGITQSPKYLFRKEGQNVTLSCEQNLNHDAMYWYRQDPGQGLRLIYYSQIVNDFQKGDIAEGYSVSREKKESFPLTVTSAQKNPTAFYLCASSPIQGGPYEQYFGPGTRLTVT.

The chain uses TRBV23-1 and TRBJ2-3; 7 nucleotides agree with TRBD1. TRBV23-1 is labeled an ORF, and its function is uncertain. Germline trimming cut 8 bases from V and 0 bases from J; bases unmatched to any gene: 8. The CDR3 sequence is 15 residues long. The CDR3, as DNA: TGCGCCAGCTTCAGACCAGGGGGAAGCACAGATACGCAGTATTTT. As protein: CASFRPGGSTDTQYF.

V and J are TRBV29-1 and TRBJ2-1; tentative D call: TRBD2 (5 bases). Germline CDR1 is SQVTM and CDR2 is ANQGSEA. The length of the CDR3 is 11 residues. V gave up 6 bases and J gave up 8 bases, with 11 bases separating them. Written as DNA, the CDR3 is TGCAGCGTCGGGGTTAGGGATGAGCAGTTCTTC. As protein: CSVGVRDEQFF.

On this clone: The same CDR3 is also encoded by other DNA sequences in this sample. The J gene is TRBJ2-7, the V gene TRBV13; perhaps TRBD1 as D (6 bases). Looked up from germline, CDR1 is PRHDT and CDR2 is FYEKMQ (reference sequence). The CDR3 sequence is 14 residues long. Trimming removed 1 base from V and 4 bases from J, with 11 bases in between. In DNA, the CDR3 is TGTGCCAGCAGCTTAGAGGGCCAGGGGTACGAGCAGTACTTC. This gives the protein CASSLEGQGYEQYF.

The chain is built from TRBV5-1 and TRBJ2-2; TRBD2 aligns across 9 bases. V dropped 2 bases and J dropped 6; count of bases not matched to a gene: 17. The CDR3 consists of 19 residues. Germline V CDR1 and CDR2: SGHRS, YFSETQ. CDR3 coding DNA: TGCGCCAGCAGCTTCAGGAGAGTCTTGAGCGGGGGGCTACCCGGGGAGCTGTTTTTT. Translating it yields CASSFRRVLSGGLPGELFF. Full variable domain (outside the CDR3, taken from reference TRBV5-1 and TRBJ2-2): KAGVTQTPRYLIKTRGQQVTLSCSPISGHRSVSWYQQTPGQGLQFLFEYFSETQRNKGNFPGRFSGRQFSNSRSEMNVSTLELGDSALYLCASSFRRVLSGGLPGELFFGEGSRLTVL.

The gene calls are TRBV4-3 and TRBJ1-1; TRBD1 is a possible D gene (5 bases). The V end lost 4 bases, the J end lost 6 bases, and 15 bases lay between the germline ends. The CDR3 extends over 14 amino acids. The germline V gene encodes CDR1 LGHNA and CDR2 YSLEER. The CDR3 DNA sequence: TGCGCCAGCAGCCCCCTAGAAGGGGTCGCTGAAGCTTTCTTT. This sequence encodes CASSPLEGVAEAFF.